Each of the 13 T cell receptor beta chains below was sequenced from the same sample in a study of shared clonotypes between healthy human individuals. Clones were read by immunoSEQ multiplex PCR, and TCRdb kept only the in-frame ones, dropping some. The sample lists 2 million to 2.5 million clones; roughly 93% were seen once. Sequencing was done on a sample of naive CD4+ T cells from PBMCs. Subset given: CD45RA+ positively selected. Receptors were obtained from a man aged 18 to 35 in good health. Some clones in this sample may be carry-over from other donors' samples.

CDR3 in DNA: TGTGCCAGCAGCAAATCGCCGGACAGCCCCTTTACATATGGCTACACCTTC. It yields the protein CASSKSPDSPFTYGYTF. The rearrangement uses TRBV21-1 and TRBJ1-2; the listed D gene, TRBD1, was not tested against the DNA. TRBV21-1 is a pseudogene locus. This CDR3 region has 17 residues.

The V gene is TRBV18, the J gene TRBJ2-1; the match to TRBD1 covers 11 bases. CDR1 is KGHSH, CDR2 LQKENI, per germline. J gave up 8 bases and V 3 bases, and 9 bases lay outside the gene matches. The CDR3 length is 16 residues. The chain's CDR3 is CASSPRPGQGEDEQFF. The CDR3 coding sequence is TGTGCCAGCTCACCCAGGCCGGGACAGGGGGAGGATGAGCAGTTCTTC.

The chain employs TRBV7-9 and TRBJ2-1; the match to TRBD2 covers 9 bases. Germline CDR1 is SEHNR and CDR2 is FQNEAQ (reference sequence). J gave up 6 bases and V 5 bases, and 8 bases lay outside the gene matches. The CDR3 totals 15 residues. The CDR3 DNA follows: TGTGCCAGCAGCGAAAGCGGGGGGCCTCGCAATGAGCAGTTCTTC. Translation: CASSESGGPRNEQFF.

The gene calls are TRBV25-1 and TRBJ2-3; D not certain. CDR1 is MGHDK and CDR2 is SYGVNS in the germline V gene. V lost 0 bases and J lost 0, with 10 bases in between. This CDR3 spans 16 amino acids. The CDR3 DNA sequence: TGTGCCAGCAGTGAATACGTGGGTCCTAGCACAGATACGCAGTATTTT. As protein: CASSEYVGPSTDTQYF.

This sequence joins TRBV5-6 and TRBJ2-7; D possibly corresponds to TRBD1 (5 bases). V was trimmed by 5 bases and J by 5 bases, leaving 17 bases between them. The CDR3 is 14 amino acids. CDR1 is SGHDT and CDR2 is YYEEEE in the germline V gene. The CDR3, as DNA: TGTGCCAGCAGAAACAGAGGCAGGGCGAACGAGCAGTACTTC. This gives the protein CASRNRGRANEQYF.

The rearrangement joins TRBV9 to TRBJ1-2; 7 bases fit TRBD1. Germline-derived CDR1 and CDR2 are SGDLS and YYNGEE. The CDR3 length is 16 residues. V shed 4 bases and J 0 bases; nucleotides not matched to a gene: 9. The CDR3 DNA follows: TGTGCCAGCAGCCGCGAAGAGGGACAGACTAACTATGGCTACACCTTC. This gives the protein CASSREEGQTNYGYTF.

V is TRBV5-1 and J is TRBJ2-2, with D maybe TRBD2 (5 bases). Germline V CDR1 and CDR2: SGHRS, YFSETQ. The CDR3 contains 16 residues. V dropped 0 bases and J dropped 5 bases, with 14 bases sitting between them. The CDR3 region is CASSLAAAGLTGELFF. CDR3 nucleotide sequence: TGCGCCAGCAGCTTGGCCGCGGCGGGTCTAACCGGGGAGCTGTTTTTT.

V and J are TRBV5-4 and TRBJ1-4; 10 positions match TRBD1. The junction had 4 bases not matched to a gene; V was cut back by 3 bases and J by 5 bases. Germline values: CDR1 SGHNT, CDR2 YYREEE (reference sequence). This CDR3 is 15 amino acids long. CDR3 DNA: TGTGCCAGCAGCTGGACGGACAGGGGGAATGAAAAACTGTTTTTT. This sequence encodes CASSWTDRGNEKLFF.

The V gene is TRBV7-8, the J gene TRBJ2-1; D remains ambiguous. CDR1 and CDR2 from the germline V gene are SGHVS and FQNEAQ. Trimming removed 7 bases at V and 5 bases at J, with 12 bases between. The CDR3 is 13 residues long. This CDR3 is CASKVRSHNEQFF. The CDR3 DNA follows: TGTGCCAGCAAAGTCAGGAGCCACAATGAGCAGTTCTTC.

The chain is built from TRBV9 and TRBJ1-1; D gene ambiguous. Germline-derived CDR1 and CDR2 are SGDLS and YYNGEE. The CDR3 loop spans 14 amino acids. V shed 0 bases and J shed 2 bases, with 8 bases lying between them. CDR3 sequence: CASSVGRFNTEAFF. Here the CDR3 DNA reads TGTGCCAGCAGCGTAGGCCGGTTTAACACTGAAGCTTTCTTT.

Of note for this clone: In the same sample, other DNA sequences code for this CDR3. The V gene is TRBV28, the J gene TRBJ1-2, with TRBD1 matching over 8 bases. V trimming: 5 bases; J trimming: 4 bases; junction bases outside the gene matches: 6. The CDR3 extends over 14 amino acids. From germline, CDR1 is MDHEN and CDR2 SYDVKM. The CDR3 loop is CASSLRQGSYGYTF. As DNA, the CDR3 is TGTGCCAGCAGTCTAAGACAGGGGAGCTATGGCTACACCTTC.

The chain has TRBV11-3 and TRBJ2-2, with a possible D match to TRBD1 (6 bases). The CDR3 extends over 15 amino acids. Germline assignment: CDR1 SGHNT and CDR2 YENEEA. Trimming pared 5 bases from V and 6 bases from J, leaving 16 bases between. The CDR3 here is CASSEGTTDSGELFF. CDR3 sequence (DNA): TGTGCCAGCAGCGAAGGGACAACCGATTCCGGGGAGCTGTTTTTT.

This clone was picked up one time. V and J are TRBV9 and TRBJ2-1; D is possibly TRBD1 or TRBD2 (5 bases each). The V end was cut by 3 bases, the J end by 9 bases, with 16 bases between. CDR3 length equals 14 residues. Germline V lookup: CDR1 SGDLS, CDR2 YYNGEE. This chain's CDR3 is CASSASGTPREQFF. In DNA form, the CDR3 reads TGTGCCAGCAGCGCCTCCGGGACCCCGCGTGAGCAGTTCTTC.